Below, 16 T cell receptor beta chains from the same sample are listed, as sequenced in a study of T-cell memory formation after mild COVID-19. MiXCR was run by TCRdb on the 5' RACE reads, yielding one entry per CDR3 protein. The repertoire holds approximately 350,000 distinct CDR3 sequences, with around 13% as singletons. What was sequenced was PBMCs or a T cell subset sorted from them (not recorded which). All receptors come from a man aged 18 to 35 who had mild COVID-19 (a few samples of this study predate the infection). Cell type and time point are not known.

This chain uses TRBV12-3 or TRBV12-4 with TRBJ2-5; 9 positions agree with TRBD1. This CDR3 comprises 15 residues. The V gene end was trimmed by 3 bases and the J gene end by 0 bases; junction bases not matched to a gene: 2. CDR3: CASSLTGGNQETQYF. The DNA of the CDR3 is TGTGCCAGCAGTTTGACAGGGGGGAACCAAGAGACCCAGTACTTC.

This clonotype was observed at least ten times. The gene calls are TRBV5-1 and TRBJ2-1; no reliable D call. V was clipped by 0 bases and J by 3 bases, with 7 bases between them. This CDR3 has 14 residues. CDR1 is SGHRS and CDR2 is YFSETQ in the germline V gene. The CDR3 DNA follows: TGCGCCAGCAGCTTGGGGGAAAGCTACAATGAGCAGTTCTTC. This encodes CASSLGESYNEQFF. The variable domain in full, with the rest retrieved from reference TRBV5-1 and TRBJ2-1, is KAGVTQTPRYLIKTRGQQVTLSCSPISGHRSVSWYQQTPGQGLQFLFEYFSETQRNKGNFPGRFSGRQFSNSRSEMNVSTLELGDSALYLCASSLGESYNEQFFGPGTRLTVL.

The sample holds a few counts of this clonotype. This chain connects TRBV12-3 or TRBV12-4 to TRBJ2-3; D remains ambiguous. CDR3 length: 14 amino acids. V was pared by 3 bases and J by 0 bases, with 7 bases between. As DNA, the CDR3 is TGTGCCAGCAGTTTTGGGTCTAGCACAGATACGCAGTATTTT. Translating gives CASSFGSSTDTQYF.

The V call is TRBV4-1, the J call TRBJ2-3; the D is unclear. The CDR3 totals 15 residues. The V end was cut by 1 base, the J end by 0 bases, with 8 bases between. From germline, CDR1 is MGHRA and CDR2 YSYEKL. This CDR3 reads CASSQGHPSTDTQYF. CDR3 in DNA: TGCGCCAGCAGCCAAGGACATCCTAGCACAGATACGCAGTATTTT.

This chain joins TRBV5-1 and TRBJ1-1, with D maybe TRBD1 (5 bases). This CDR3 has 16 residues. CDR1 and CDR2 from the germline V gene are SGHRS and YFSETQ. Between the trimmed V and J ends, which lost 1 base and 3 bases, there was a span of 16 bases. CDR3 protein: CASSLMQGAGYTEAFF. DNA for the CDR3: TGCGCCAGCAGCTTGATGCAGGGCGCTGGTTACACTGAAGCTTTCTTT. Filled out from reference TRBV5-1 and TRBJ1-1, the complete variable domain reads KAGVTQTPRYLIKTRGQQVTLSCSPISGHRSVSWYQQTPGQGLQFLFEYFSETQRNKGNFPGRFSGRQFSNSRSEMNVSTLELGDSALYLCASSLMQGAGYTEAFFGQGTRLTVV.

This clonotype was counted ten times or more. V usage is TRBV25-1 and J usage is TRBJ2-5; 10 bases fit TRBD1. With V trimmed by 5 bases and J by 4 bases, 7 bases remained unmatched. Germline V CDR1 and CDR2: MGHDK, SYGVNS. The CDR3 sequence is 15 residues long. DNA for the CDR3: TGTGCCAGCAGTCAGCCGACAGGGGGCGGAGAGACCCAGTACTTC. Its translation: CASSQPTGGGETQYF.

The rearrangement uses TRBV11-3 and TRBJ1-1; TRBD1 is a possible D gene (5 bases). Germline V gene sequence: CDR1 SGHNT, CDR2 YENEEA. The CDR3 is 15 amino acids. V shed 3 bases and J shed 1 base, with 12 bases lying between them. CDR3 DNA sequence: TGTGCCAGCAGCTTTTCCTCGGGGGGGAACACTGAAGCTTTCTTT. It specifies CASSFSSGGNTEAFF.

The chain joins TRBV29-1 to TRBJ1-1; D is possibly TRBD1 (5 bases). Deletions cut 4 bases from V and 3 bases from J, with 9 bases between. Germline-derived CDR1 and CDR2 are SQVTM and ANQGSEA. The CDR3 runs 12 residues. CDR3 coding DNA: TGCAGCGTTGTCCTGGGGGACACTGAAGCTTTCTTT. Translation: CSVVLGDTEAFF. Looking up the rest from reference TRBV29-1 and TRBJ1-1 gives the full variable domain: SAVISQKPSRDICQRGTSLTIQCQVDSQVTMMFWYRQQPGQSLTLIATANQGSEATYESGFVIDKFPISRPNLTFSTLTVSNMSPEDSSIYLCSVVLGDTEAFFGQGTRLTVV.

The CDR3: CASTLAGPRAYSNQPQHF. For the CDR3, the DNA is TGTGCCAGCACCCTTGCCGGGCCAAGGGCATATAGCAATCAGCCCCAGCATTTT. The rearrangement links TRBV6-2 or TRBV6-3 to TRBJ1-5; D is undetermined. V lost 7 bases to trimming and J lost 0 bases, with 22 bases between them. The CDR3 covers 18 residues. Germline values: CDR1 MNHEY, CDR2 SVGEGT.

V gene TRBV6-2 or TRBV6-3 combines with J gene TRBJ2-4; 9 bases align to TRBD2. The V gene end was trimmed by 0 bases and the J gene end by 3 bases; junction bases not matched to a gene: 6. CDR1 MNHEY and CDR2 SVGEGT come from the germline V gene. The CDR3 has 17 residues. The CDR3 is CASSYSIASGDKNIQYF. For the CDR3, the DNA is TGTGCCAGCAGTTACTCGATAGCTAGCGGGGACAAAAACATTCAGTACTTC.

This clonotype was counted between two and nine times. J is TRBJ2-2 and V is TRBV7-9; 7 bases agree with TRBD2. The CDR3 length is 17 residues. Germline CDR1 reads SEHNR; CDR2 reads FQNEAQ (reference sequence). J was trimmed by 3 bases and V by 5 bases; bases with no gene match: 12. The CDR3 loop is CASSRDLGAGYTGELFF. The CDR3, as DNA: TGTGCCAGCAGCCGGGACCTAGGAGCGGGGTACACCGGGGAGCTGTTTTTT.

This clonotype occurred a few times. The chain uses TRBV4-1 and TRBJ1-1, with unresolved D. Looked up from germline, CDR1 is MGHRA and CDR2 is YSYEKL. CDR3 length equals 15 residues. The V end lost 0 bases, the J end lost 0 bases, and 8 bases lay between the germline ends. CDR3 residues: CASSQEGELNTEAFF. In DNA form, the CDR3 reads TGCGCCAGCAGCCAAGAGGGAGAACTGAACACTGAAGCTTTCTTT.

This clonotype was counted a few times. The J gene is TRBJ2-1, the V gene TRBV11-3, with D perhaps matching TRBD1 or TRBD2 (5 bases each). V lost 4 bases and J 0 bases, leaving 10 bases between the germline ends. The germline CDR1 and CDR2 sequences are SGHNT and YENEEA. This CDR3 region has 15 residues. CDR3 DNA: TGTGCCAGCAGCTCAGAGGGGAGCTCCTACAATGAGCAGTTCTTC. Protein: CASSSEGSSYNEQFF.

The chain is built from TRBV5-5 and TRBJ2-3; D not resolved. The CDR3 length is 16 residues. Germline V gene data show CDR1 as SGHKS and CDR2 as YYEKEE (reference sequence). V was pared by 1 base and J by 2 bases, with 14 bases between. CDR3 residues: CASSLNIGSNTDTQYF. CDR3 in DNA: TGTGCCAGCAGCTTGAATATCGGCTCGAACACAGATACGCAGTATTTT.

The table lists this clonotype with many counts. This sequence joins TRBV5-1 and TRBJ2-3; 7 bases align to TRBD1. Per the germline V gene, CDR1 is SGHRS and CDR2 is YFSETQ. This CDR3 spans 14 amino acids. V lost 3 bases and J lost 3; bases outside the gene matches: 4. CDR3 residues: CASSSQGQTDTQYF. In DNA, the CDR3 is TGCGCCAGCAGCTCCCAGGGACAGACAGATACGCAGTATTTT. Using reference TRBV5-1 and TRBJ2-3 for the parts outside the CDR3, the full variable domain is KAGVTQTPRYLIKTRGQQVTLSCSPISGHRSVSWYQQTPGQGLQFLFEYFSETQRNKGNFPGRFSGRQFSNSRSEMNVSTLELGDSALYLCASSSQGQTDTQYFGPGTRLTVL.

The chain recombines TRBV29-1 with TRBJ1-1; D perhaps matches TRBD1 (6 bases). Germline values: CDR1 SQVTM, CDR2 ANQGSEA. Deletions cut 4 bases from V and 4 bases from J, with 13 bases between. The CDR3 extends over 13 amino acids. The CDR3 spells CSVVVRGGTEAFF. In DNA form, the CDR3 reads TGCAGCGTTGTCGTCAGGGGCGGCACTGAAGCTTTCTTT.